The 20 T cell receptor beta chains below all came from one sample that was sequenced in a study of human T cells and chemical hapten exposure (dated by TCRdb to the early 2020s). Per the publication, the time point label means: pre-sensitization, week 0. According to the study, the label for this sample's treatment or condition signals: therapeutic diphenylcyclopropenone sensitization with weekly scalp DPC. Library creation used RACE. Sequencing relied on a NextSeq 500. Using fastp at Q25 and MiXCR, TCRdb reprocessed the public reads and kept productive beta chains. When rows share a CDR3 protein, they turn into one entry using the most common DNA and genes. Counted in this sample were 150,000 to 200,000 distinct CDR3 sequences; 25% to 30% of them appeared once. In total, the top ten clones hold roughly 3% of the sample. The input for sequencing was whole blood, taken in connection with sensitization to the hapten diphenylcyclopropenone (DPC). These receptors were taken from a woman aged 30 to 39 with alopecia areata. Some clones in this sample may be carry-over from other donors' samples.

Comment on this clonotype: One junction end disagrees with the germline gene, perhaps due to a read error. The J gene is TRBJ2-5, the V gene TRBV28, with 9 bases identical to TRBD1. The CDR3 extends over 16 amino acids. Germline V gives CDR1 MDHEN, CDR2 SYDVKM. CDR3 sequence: CASSLTTGGRPETRYF. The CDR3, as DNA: TGTGCCAGCAGTCTCACGACAGGGGGGAGACCAGAGACCCGGTACTTC.

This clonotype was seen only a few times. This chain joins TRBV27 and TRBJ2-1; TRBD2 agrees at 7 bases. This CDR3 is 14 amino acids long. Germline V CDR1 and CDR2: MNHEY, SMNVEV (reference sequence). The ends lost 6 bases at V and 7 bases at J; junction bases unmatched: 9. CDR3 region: CASSSPLARNEQFF. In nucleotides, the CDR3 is TGTGCCAGCAGCAGTCCACTAGCGAGAAATGAGCAGTTCTTC.

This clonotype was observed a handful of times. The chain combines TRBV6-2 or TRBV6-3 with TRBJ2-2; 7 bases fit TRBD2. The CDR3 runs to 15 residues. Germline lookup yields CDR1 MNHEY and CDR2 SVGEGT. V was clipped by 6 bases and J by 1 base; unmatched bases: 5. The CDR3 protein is CASRQSGMNTGELFF. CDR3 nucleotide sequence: TGTGCCAGCAGACAAAGCGGGATGAACACCGGGGAGCTGTTTTTT.

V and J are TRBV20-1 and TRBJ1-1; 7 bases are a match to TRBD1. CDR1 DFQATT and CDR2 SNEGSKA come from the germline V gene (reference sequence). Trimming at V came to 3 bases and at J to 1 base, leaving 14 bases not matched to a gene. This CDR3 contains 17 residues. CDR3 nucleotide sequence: TGCAGTGCTAGCCCCTATGGGGGACAGCTACCGAACACTGAAGCTTTCTTT. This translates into CSASPYGGQLPNTEAFF.

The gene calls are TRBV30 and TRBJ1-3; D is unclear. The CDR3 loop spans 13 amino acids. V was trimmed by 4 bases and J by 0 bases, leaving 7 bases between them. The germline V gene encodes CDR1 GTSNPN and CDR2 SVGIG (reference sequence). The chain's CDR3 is CAWNGRSGNTIYF. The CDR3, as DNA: TGTGCCTGGAACGGCCGCTCTGGAAACACCATATATTTT.

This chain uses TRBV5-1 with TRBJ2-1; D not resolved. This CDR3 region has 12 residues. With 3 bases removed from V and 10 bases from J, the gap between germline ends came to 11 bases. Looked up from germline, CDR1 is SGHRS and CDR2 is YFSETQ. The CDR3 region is CASSWGLSEQFF. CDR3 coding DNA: TGCGCCAGCAGCTGGGGTTTGTCAGAGCAGTTCTTC.

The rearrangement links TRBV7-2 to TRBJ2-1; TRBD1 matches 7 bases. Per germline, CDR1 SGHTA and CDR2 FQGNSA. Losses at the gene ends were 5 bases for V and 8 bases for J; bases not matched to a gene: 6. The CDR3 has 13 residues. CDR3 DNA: TGTGCCAGCAGCCGAGACAGGGTAGATGAGCAGTTCTTC. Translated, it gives CASSRDRVDEQFF.

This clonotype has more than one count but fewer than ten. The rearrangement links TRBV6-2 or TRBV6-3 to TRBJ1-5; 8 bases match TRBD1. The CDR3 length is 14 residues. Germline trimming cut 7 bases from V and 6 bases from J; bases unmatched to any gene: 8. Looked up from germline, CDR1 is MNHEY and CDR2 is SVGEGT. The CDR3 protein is CASTDGQGGQPQHF. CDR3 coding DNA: TGTGCCAGCACCGACGGACAGGGAGGTCAGCCCCAGCATTTT.

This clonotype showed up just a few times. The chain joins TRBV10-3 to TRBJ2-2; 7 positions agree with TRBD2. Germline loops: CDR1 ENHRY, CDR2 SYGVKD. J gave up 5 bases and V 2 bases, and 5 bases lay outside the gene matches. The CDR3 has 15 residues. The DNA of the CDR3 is TGTGCCATCAGTGAGATCAGCGGGGCGACCGGGGAGCTGTTTTTT. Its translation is CAISEISGATGELFF.

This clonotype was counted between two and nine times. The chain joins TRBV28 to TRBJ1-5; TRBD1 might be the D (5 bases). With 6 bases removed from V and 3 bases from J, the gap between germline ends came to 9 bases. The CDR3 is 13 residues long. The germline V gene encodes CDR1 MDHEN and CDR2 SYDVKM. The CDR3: CASRRDPNQPQHF. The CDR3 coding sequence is TGTGCCAGCAGACGGGACCCCAATCAGCCCCAGCATTTT.

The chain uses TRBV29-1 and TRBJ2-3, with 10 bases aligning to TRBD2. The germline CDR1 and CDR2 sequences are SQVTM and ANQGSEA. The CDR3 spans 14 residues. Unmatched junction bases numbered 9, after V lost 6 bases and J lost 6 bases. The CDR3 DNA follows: TGCAGCGTCATGAGGCTAGCGGGAGCTGATACGCAGTATTTT. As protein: CSVMRLAGADTQYF.

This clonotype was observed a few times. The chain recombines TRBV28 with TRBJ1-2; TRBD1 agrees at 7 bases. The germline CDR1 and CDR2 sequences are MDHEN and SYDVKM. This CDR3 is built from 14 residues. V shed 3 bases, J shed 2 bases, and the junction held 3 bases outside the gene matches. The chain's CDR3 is CASSFSTGNYGYTF. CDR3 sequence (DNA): TGTGCCAGCAGTTTTTCGACAGGGAACTATGGCTACACCTTC.

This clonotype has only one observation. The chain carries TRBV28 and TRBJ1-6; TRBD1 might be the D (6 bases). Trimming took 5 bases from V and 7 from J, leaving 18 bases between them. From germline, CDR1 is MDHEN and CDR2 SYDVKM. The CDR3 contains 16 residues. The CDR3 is CASSRGVGATNSPLHF. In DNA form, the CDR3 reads TGTGCCAGCAGTAGGGGAGTGGGGGCGACCAATTCACCCCTCCACTTT.

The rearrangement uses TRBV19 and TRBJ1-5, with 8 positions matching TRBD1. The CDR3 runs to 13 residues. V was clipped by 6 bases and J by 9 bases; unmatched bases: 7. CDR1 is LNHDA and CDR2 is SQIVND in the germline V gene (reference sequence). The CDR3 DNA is TGTGCCAGTAGCGACAGGGGTTTTGCGCCCCAGCATTTT. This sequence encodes CASSDRGFAPQHF.

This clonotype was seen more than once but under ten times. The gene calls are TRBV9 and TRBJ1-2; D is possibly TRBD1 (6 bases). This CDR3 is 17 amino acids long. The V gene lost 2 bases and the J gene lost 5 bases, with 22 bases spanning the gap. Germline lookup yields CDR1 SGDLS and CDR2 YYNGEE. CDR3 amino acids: CASSVYPNTGGTYGYTF. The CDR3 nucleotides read TGTGCCAGCAGCGTCTACCCCAACACTGGGGGCACGTATGGCTACACCTTC. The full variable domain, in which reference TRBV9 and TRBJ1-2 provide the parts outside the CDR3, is DSGVTQTPKHLITATGQRVTLRCSPRSGDLSVYWYQQSLDQGLQFLIQYYNGEERAKGNILERFSAQQFPDLHSELNLSSLELGDSALYFCASSVYPNTGGTYGYTFGSGTRLTVV.

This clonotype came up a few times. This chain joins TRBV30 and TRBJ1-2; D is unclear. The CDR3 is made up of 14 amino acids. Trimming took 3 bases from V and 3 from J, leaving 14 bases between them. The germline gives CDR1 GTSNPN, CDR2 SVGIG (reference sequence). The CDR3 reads CAWRTDGVYYGYTF. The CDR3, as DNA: TGTGCCTGGAGAACGGACGGGGTTTACTATGGCTACACCTTC.

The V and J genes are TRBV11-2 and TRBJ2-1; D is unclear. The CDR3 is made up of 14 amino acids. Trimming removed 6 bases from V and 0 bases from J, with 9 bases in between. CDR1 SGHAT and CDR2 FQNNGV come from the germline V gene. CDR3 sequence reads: CASSMQSSYNEQFF. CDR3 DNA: TGTGCCAGCAGTATGCAAAGCTCCTACAATGAGCAGTTCTTC.

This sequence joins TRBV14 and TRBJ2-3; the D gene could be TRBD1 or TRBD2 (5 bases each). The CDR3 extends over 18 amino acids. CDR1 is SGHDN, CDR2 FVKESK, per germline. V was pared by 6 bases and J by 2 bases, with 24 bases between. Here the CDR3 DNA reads TGTGCCAGCAGTCCCGGGGCCGGTACCACCAAATTCACAGATACGCAGTATTTT. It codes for CASSPGAGTTKFTDTQYF.

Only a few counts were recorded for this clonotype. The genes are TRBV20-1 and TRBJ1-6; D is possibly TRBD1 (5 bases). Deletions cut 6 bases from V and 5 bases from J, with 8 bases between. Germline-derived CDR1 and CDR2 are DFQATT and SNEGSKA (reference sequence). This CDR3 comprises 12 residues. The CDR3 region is CSAAGNNSPLHF. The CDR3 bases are TGCAGTGCAGCAGGGAATAATTCACCCCTCCACTTT.

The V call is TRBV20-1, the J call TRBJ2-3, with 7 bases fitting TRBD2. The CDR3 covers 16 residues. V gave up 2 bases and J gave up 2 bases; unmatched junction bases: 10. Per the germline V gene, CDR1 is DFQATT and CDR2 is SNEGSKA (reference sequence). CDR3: CSARTLSAGNTDTQYF. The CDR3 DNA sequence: TGCAGTGCTAGAACCCTTTCAGCGGGGAACACAGATACGCAGTATTTT.